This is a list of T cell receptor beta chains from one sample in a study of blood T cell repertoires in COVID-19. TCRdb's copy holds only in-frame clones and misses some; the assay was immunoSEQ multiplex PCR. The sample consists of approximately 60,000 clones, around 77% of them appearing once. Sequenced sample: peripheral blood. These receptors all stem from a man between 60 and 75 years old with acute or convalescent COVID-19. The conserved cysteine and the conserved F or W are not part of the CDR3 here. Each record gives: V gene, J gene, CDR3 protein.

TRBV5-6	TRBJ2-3	ASRITSGGPSTDTQY
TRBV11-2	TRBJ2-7	ASSLGPSPPGSYEQY
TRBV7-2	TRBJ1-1	ASSLDRLQGTEAF
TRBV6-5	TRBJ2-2	ASRDTGNTGELF
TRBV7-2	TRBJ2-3	ASSFPTSGGPTDTQY
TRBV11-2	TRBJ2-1	ASSYAGFEQF
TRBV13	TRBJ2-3	ASSAGLALTDTQY
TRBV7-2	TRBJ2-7	ASSLEPGGYEQY
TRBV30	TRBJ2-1	AWSHGAYNEQF
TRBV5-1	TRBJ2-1	ASSLGGDNEQF